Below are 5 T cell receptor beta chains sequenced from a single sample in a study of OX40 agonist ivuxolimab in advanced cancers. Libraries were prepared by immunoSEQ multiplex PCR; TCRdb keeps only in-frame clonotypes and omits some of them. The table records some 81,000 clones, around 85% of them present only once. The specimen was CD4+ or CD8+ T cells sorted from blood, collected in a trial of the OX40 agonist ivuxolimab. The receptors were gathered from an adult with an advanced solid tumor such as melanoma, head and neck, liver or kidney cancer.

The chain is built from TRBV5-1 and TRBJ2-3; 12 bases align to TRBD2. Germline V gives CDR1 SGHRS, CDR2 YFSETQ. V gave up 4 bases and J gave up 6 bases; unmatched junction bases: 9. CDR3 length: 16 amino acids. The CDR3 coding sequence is TGCGCCAGCAGCACGACTCCTAGCGGGGGGGCGGATACGCAGTATTTT. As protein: CASSTTPSGGADTQYF.

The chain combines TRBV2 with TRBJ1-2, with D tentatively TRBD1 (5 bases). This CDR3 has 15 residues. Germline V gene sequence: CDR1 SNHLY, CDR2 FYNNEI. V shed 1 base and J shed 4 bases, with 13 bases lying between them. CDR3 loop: CASSEGQGGVYGYTF. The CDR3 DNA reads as TGTGCCAGCAGTGAAGGCCAGGGAGGGGTCTATGGCTACACCTTC.

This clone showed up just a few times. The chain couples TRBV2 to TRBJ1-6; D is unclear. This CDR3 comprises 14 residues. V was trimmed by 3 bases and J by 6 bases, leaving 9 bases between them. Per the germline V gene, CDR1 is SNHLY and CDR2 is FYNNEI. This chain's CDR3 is CASSEEGFNSPLHF. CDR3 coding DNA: TGTGCCAGCAGTGAGGAGGGTTTTAATTCACCCCTCCACTTT.

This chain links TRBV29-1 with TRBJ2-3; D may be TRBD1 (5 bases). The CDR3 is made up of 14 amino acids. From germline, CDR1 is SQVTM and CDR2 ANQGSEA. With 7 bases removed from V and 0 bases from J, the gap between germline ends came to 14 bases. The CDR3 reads CSGWRQTSTDTQYF. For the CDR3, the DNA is TGCAGCGGATGGAGACAGACTAGCACAGATACGCAGTATTTT.

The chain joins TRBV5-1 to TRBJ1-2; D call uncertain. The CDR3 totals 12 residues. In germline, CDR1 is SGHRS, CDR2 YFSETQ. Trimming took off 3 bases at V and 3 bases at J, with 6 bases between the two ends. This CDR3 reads CASSSGYYGYTF. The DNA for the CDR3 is TGCGCCAGCAGCTCTGGCTACTATGGCTACACCTTC.